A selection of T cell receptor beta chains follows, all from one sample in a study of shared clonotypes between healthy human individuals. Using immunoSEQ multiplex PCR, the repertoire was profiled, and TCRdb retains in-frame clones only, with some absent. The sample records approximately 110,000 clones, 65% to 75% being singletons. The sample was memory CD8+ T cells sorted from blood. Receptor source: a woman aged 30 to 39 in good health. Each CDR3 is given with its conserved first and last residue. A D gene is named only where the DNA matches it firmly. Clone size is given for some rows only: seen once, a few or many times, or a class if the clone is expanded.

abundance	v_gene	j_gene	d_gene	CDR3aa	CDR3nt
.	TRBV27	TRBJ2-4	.	CASSPRSNIQYF	TGTGCCAGCAGTCCGAGATCAAACATTCAGTACTTC
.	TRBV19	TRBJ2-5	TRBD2	CASSIFRRGVETQYF	TGTGCCAGTAGTATATTCCGACGGGGGGTAGAGACCCAGTACTTC
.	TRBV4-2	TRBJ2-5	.	CASSQGHEGQIQETQYF	TGTGCCAGCAGCCAAGGTCATGAAGGACAGATCCAAGAGACCCAGTACTTC
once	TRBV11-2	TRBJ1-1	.	CASSLVGRTKGMNTEAFF	TGTGCCAGCAGCTTAGTGGGGAGGACCAAGGGCATGAACACTGAAGCTTTCTTT
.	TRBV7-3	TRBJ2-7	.	CASSLYQGPSYEQYF	TGTGCCAGCAGCTTATACCAGGGACCCTCCTACGAGCAGTACTTC
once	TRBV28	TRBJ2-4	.	CASSLFIGHHLLAKNIQYF	TGTGCCAGCAGTTTATTTATAGGGCACCATTTACTAGCCAAAAACATTCAGTACTTC
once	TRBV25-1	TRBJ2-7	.	CASVETQGNLAEQYF	TGTGCCAGCGTGGAGACGCAAGGGAACCTTGCCGAGCAGTACTTC
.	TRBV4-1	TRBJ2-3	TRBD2	CASSRQGLAGVGDTQYF	TGCGCCAGCAGCCGACAGGGACTAGCGGGAGTGGGGGATACGCAGTATTTT
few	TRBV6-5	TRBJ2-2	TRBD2	CASSYGLAVNTGELFF	TGTGCCAGCAGTTACGGGCTAGCGGTGAACACCGGGGAGCTGTTTTTT
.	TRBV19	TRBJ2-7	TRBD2	CASSFGLAGGPLYEQYF	TGTGCCAGTAGTTTCGGACTAGCGGGAGGCCCCCTCTACGAGCAGTACTTC
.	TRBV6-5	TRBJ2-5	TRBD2	CASSYSSGRAGTQYF	TGTGCCAGCAGTTACTCTAGCGGGAGGGCCGGGACCCAGTACTTC
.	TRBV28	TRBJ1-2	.	CASSLWTDDYGYTF	TGTGCCAGCAGTTTATGGACAGACGACTATGGCTACACCTTC